Below, 23 T cell receptor beta chains from the same sample are listed, as sequenced in a study of T cells in Graves' hyperthyroidism and ophthalmopathy. TCR beta CDR3 sequences were amplified from RNA transcripts. The study used the HTBI primer set for a first-round RT-PCR of the TCR CDR3. MiXCR was run by TCRdb on the multiplex PCR reads, yielding one entry per CDR3 protein. There are roughly 550,000 distinct CDR3 sequences in the sample; roughly 15% occur only once, and less than 30% lies in the top ten. Sequencing was done on a sample of blood. Receptor source: a woman between 25 and 40 years old with Graves' ophthalmopathy.

This clonotype appeared many times. The chain employs TRBV28 and TRBJ1-2, with D possibly matching TRBD1 (6 bases). Between the trimmed V and J ends, which lost 6 bases and 3 bases, there was a span of 26 bases. This CDR3 is built from 18 residues. Germline V gene sequence: CDR1 MDHEN, CDR2 SYDVKM. CDR3 in amino acids: CASSREIYPWDIDYGYTF. Here the CDR3 DNA reads TGTGCCAGCAGCCGAGAGATCTATCCATGGGACATTGACTATGGCTACACCTTC.

A few counts support this clonotype. This chain connects TRBV27 to TRBJ1-2; D gene ambiguous. The CDR3 runs 17 residues. Germline assignment: CDR1 MNHEY and CDR2 SMNVEV (reference sequence). The V and J ends lost 3 bases and 1 base respectively, with 18 bases between them. CDR3 amino acids: CASSFQIHGPGNYGYTF. CDR3 coding DNA: TGTGCCAGCAGTTTCCAGATCCACGGACCCGGTAACTATGGCTACACCTTC.

The V call is TRBV7-3, the J call TRBJ1-1, with 7 bases fitting TRBD1. The CDR3 has 15 amino acids. Germline trimming cut 1 base from V and 5 bases from J; bases unmatched to any gene: 7. Per germline, CDR1 SGHTA and CDR2 FQGTGA. CDR3: CASSLKDRPGTEAFF. The CDR3 DNA reads TGTGCCAGCAGCTTAAAGGACAGGCCGGGTACTGAAGCTTTCTTT. The whole variable domain, filled in from reference TRBV7-3 and TRBJ1-1, reads GAGVSQTPSNKVTEKGKYVELRCDPISGHTALYWYRQSLGQGPEFLIYFQGTGAADDSGLPNDRFFAVRPEGSVSTLKIQRTERGDSAVYLCASSLKDRPGTEAFFGQGTRLTVV.

This clonotype came up once. This chain links TRBV25-1 with TRBJ2-4, with D perhaps assigned TRBD1 or TRBD2 (6 bases each). Trimming took 1 base from V and 0 from J, leaving 13 bases between them. This CDR3 is 17 amino acids long. Germline V CDR1 and CDR2: MGHDK, SYGVNS. The CDR3 sequence is CASSESGAALAKNIQYF. The CDR3 DNA sequence: TGTGCCAGCAGTGAATCGGGGGCAGCCCTAGCCAAAAACATTCAGTACTTC.

This clonotype was seen at least ten times. This chain links TRBV6-6 with TRBJ2-3; D is perhaps TRBD1 or TRBD2 (5 bases each). Germline CDR1 reads MNHNY; CDR2 reads SVGAGI (reference sequence). V was cut by 2 bases and J by 0 bases, with 12 bases left in between. The CDR3 covers 16 residues. The CDR3 sequence: CASSYVPGPSTDTQYF. DNA for the CDR3: TGTGCCAGCAGTTACGTTCCGGGACCTAGCACAGATACGCAGTATTTT.

This clonotype was observed a handful of times. The gene calls are TRBV7-3 and TRBJ2-7, with TRBD2 identical over 8 bases. The germline gives CDR1 SGHTA, CDR2 FQGTGA. Trimming at V came to 2 bases and at J to 6 bases, leaving 9 bases not matched to a gene. This CDR3 is built from 15 residues. The CDR3 DNA reads as TGTGCCAGCAGCTTAGGGTATGGGACTAGATCCGAGCAGTACTTC. Amino acid sequence: CASSLGYGTRSEQYF.

For this clonotype: A much more abundant neighbour one base away suggests this may be a read error. The CDR3 does not close with the conserved phenylalanine or tryptophan, likely indicating a read error. This chain connects TRBV10-1 to TRBJ1-1; TRBD1 matches 7 bases. J gave up 0 bases and V 10 bases, and 11 bases lay outside the gene matches. CDR3 length: 15 amino acids. Germline V gene lookup returns CDR1 WNHNN and CDR2 SYGVQD (reference sequence). The CDR3 is CAILRTGSMNTEAFL. The CDR3 DNA reads TGCGCCATCCTACGGACAGGTTCGATGAACACTGAAGCTTTCCTT.

This clonotype appeared many times. This chain connects TRBV11-2 to TRBJ2-5, with 9 bases that match TRBD2. This CDR3 is built from 14 residues. V shed 2 bases and J 5 bases; nucleotides not matched to a gene: 3. CDR1 SGHAT and CDR2 FQNNGV come from the germline V gene. In DNA form, the CDR3 reads TGTGCCAGCAGCTTACTAGCGGGGAGGGAGACCCAGTACTTC. Protein product: CASSLLAGRETQYF.

The J gene is TRBJ1-6, the V gene TRBV5-1; the match to TRBD1 covers 9 bases. Germline V gives CDR1 SGHRS, CDR2 YFSETQ. The CDR3 contains 17 residues. V dropped 3 bases and J dropped 6; count of bases not matched to a gene: 10. CDR3 region: CASSSVPGDRANSPLHF. CDR3 nucleotides: TGCGCCAGCAGCTCCGTCCCGGGGGACAGGGCTAATTCACCCCTCCACTTT.

The chain couples TRBV19 to TRBJ2-2; 7 bases map to TRBD1. Germline trimming cut 9 bases from V and 5 bases from J; bases unmatched to any gene: 12. The CDR3 spans 15 residues. CDR1 is LNHDA and CDR2 is SQIVND in the germline V gene (reference sequence). The CDR3 DNA sequence: TGTGCCAGCAAACCTGGGACAGCCGTTACCGGGGAGCTGTTTTTT. It codes for CASKPGTAVTGELFF.

This clonotype was counted at least ten times. The chain carries TRBV7-9 and TRBJ1-1; no reliable D call. The CDR3 covers 15 residues. Germline values: CDR1 SEHNR, CDR2 FQNEAQ (reference sequence). Between the trimmed V and J ends, which lost 5 bases and 4 bases, there was a span of 17 bases. The CDR3 loop reads CASSQPTTHVTEAFF. As DNA, the CDR3 is TGTGCCAGCAGCCAGCCAACGACACACGTCACTGAAGCTTTCTTT.

This clonotype was found a few times. A read error may account for a junction end that differs from germline. V is TRBV11-2 and J is TRBJ1-5; 7 bases match TRBD1. Germline V gives CDR1 SGHAT, CDR2 FQNNGV. This CDR3 is built from 15 residues. The CDR3 nucleotides read TGCGCCAGCAGCCAGGCCGCACAGGGGAATCAGCCCCAGCATTTT. Translation gives CASSQAAQGNQPQHF. Together with reference TRBV11-2 and TRBJ1-5, the CDR3 gives the full variable domain: EAGVAQSPRYKIIEKRQSVAFWCNPISGHATLYWYQQILGQGPKLLIQFQNNGVVDDSQLPKDRFSAERLKGVDSTLKIQPAKLEDSAVYLCASSQAAQGNQPQHFGDGTRLSIL.

The sample holds a few counts of this clonotype. V gene TRBV7-9 combines with J gene TRBJ1-1; TRBD1 matches 7 bases. The CDR3 consists of 13 residues. Trimming cost V 5 bases and J 7 bases; bases outside gene matches: 7. Per germline, CDR1 SEHNR and CDR2 FQNEAQ (reference sequence). The CDR3 nucleotides are TGTGCCAGCAGCCTACTTGACAGGGATGAAGCTTTCTTT. Amino acids: CASSLLDRDEAFF.

This clonotype has a handful of counts. The chain uses TRBV27 and TRBJ1-4, with D perhaps TRBD1 (5 bases). V was trimmed by 3 bases and J by 12 bases, leaving 23 bases between them. The CDR3 is made up of 16 amino acids. From germline, CDR1 is MNHEY and CDR2 SMNVEV (reference sequence). CDR3 protein: CASSFGVGQGAGELFF. The CDR3 nucleotides read TGTGCCAGCAGTTTTGGGGTCGGACAAGGGGCGGGGGAACTGTTTTTT. Full variable domain (remainder filled in from reference TRBV27 and TRBJ1-4): EAQVTQNPRYLITVTGKKLTVTCSQNMNHEYMSWYRQDPGLGLRQIYYSMNVEVTDKGDVPEGYKVSRKEKRNFPLILESPSPNQTSLYFCASSFGVGQGAGELFFGSGTQLSVL.

This clonotype was found a few times. The CDR3 DNA follows: TGTGCCAGCAGTTCCCCCCCAGGGGTAGGAAACACCATATATTTT. The encoded protein is CASSSPPGVGNTIYF. The rearrangement joins TRBV28 to TRBJ1-3; possibly TRBD1 for D (6 bases). V gave up 4 bases and J gave up 4 bases, with 14 bases separating them. This CDR3 region has 15 residues. Germline V gene lookup returns CDR1 MDHEN and CDR2 SYDVKM.

This clonotype was counted many times. The chain is built from TRBV28 and TRBJ1-2, with 12 bases identical to TRBD1. The CDR3 is made up of 17 amino acids. CDR1 and CDR2 (germline): MDHEN, SYDVKM. V trimming: 5 bases; J trimming: 1 base; junction bases outside the gene matches: 8. CDR3 amino acids: CASSPGTGGAVNYGYTF. In nucleotides, the CDR3 is TGTGCCAGCAGTCCGGGGACAGGGGGCGCGGTTAACTATGGCTACACCTTC.

The table lists this clonotype with many counts. CDR3 in amino acids: CASSLFTGGSTGELFF. CDR3 coding DNA: TGTGCCAGCAGTTTATTTACAGGGGGCAGCACCGGGGAGCTGTTTTTT. The chain carries TRBV28 and TRBJ2-2, with 9 bases fitting TRBD1. Germline V lookup: CDR1 MDHEN, CDR2 SYDVKM. CDR3 length: 16 amino acids. V was pared by 1 base and J by 4 bases, with 4 bases of the junction left unmatched.

This clonotype was picked up a small number of times. This rearrangement joins TRBV28 to TRBJ2-3, with 7 bases aligning to TRBD1. V shed 10 bases, J shed 6 bases, and the junction held 1 base outside the gene matches. This CDR3 contains 10 residues. The germline gives CDR1 MDHEN, CDR2 SYDVKM. The CDR3 nucleotides are TGTGCCATACAGGGGGATACGCAGTATTTT. The encoded protein is CAIQGDTQYF. The full variable domain, its missing parts supplied by reference TRBV28 and TRBJ2-3, is DVKVTQSSRYLVKRTGEKVFLECVQDMDHENMFWYRQDPGLGLRLIYFSYDVKMKEKGDIPEGYSVSREKKERFSLILESASTNQTSMYLCAIQGDTQYFGPGTRLTVL.

This clonotype came up many times. The J gene is TRBJ2-3, the V gene TRBV27; possible D gene TRBD2, 6 bases. V lost 7 bases to trimming and J lost 8 bases, with 28 bases between them. CDR3 length: 17 residues. The germline CDR1 and CDR2 sequences are MNHEY and SMNVEV (reference sequence). The CDR3 DNA is TGTGCCAGCACCCCAAGCCTACTAGCCCGCTCGTGGGTTACGCAGTATTTT. It specifies CASTPSLLARSWVTQYF.

This clonotype was picked up a small number of times. The chain employs TRBV11-2 and TRBJ2-7; 10 nucleotides line up with TRBD2. J gave up 3 bases and V 5 bases, and 7 bases lay outside the gene matches. Germline V gene data show CDR1 as SGHAT and CDR2 as FQNNGV. CDR3 length: 15 amino acids. CDR3 DNA sequence: TGTGCCAGCAGCCCCCGGACTAGCGGACTCTACGAGCAGTACTTC. Amino acid sequence: CASSPRTSGLYEQYF.

This sequence joins TRBV5-1 and TRBJ1-6; 9 bases are a match to TRBD1. The V gene end was trimmed by 1 base and the J gene end by 5 bases; junction bases not matched to a gene: 13. CDR3 length: 19 amino acids. The V gene's germline CDR1 is SGHRS and CDR2 YFSETQ. This CDR3 reads CASSLRGTGKTPHNSPLHF. CDR3 sequence (DNA): TGCGCCAGCAGCTTGAGGGGGACAGGGAAAACCCCCCATAATTCACCCCTCCACTTT.

Ten or more counts support this clonotype. The chain joins TRBV13 to TRBJ2-1, with TRBD2 matching 7 bases. The germline V gene encodes CDR1 PRHDT and CDR2 FYEKMQ (reference sequence). Trimming removed 1 base from V and 7 bases from J; junction bases left unmatched: 7. This CDR3 region has 15 residues. In DNA, the CDR3 is TGTGCCAGCAGCTTAGTAGGACTAGAAATGAATGAGCAGTTCTTC. Its protein is CASSLVGLEMNEQFF.

This clonotype was seen many times. This chain joins TRBV11-2 and TRBJ2-7, with 10 bases aligning to TRBD2. The CDR3 contains 14 residues. Unmatched junction bases numbered 3, after V lost 2 bases and J lost 5 bases. Germline V gene lookup returns CDR1 SGHAT and CDR2 FQNNGV. The DNA for the CDR3 is TGTGCCAGCAGCTTATTAGCGGGAGGCGACGAGCAGTACTTC. Translated: CASSLLAGGDEQYF.